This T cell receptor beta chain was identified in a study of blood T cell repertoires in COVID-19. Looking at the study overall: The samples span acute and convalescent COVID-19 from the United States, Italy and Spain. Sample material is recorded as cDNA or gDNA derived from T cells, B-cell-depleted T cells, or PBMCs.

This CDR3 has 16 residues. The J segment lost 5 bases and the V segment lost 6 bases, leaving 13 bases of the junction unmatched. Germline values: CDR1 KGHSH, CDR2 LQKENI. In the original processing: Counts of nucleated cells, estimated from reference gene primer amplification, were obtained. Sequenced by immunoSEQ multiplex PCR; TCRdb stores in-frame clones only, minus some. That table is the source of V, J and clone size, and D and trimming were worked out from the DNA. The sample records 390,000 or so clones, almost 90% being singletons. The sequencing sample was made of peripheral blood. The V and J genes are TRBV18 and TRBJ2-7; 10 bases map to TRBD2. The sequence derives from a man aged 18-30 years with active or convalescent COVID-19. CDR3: CASSPMEPSGSHEQYF. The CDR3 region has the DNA TGTGCCAGCTCTCCAATGGAGCCTAGCGGGAGCCACGAGCAGTACTTC.